The 18 T cell receptor beta chains reported below all come from one sample, sequenced in a study of blood T cells in healthy people across ages. Through a sample-barcoded 5' primer and a J-beta primer mix, a second PCR was run for roughly 6 to 12 cycles. TCRdb re-derived calls from the 5' RACE reads in MiXCR, one entry per CDR3 protein. The data contain 710,000 or so distinct CDR3 sequences, about a fifth of them singletons. The sequenced sample consisted of blood. These TCRs come from a man between 65 and 79 years old in good health.

The table lists this clonotype with a few counts. The chain links TRBV12-3 or TRBV12-4 to TRBJ1-3; D not resolved. Trimming left V 7 bases short and J 3 bases short, with 16 bases between. CDR3 size: 15 residues. CDR3 in amino acids: CASTLRHRVGNTIYF. CDR3 sequence (DNA): TGTGCCAGCACCTTGAGGCACCGGGTTGGAAACACCATATATTTT.

The chain joins TRBV7-2 to TRBJ2-1, with D possibly TRBD2 on 6 matching bases. Germline V gene data show CDR1 as SGHTA and CDR2 as FQGNSA. Trimming shortened V by 2 bases and J by 4 bases, and 15 bases separated the two germline ends. The CDR3 extends over 16 amino acids. DNA of the CDR3: TGTGCCAGCAGCTTAAGGCGGGACCCCGGGTACAATGAGCAGTTCTTC. Protein sequence: CASSLRRDPGYNEQFF.

This clonotype has at least ten counts. The CDR3 nucleotides are TGTGCCACCAGTGATCTAGGCTATGGCTACACCTTC. Translated, it gives CATSDLGYGYTF. This chain joins TRBV24-1 and TRBJ1-2; D gene unclear. From germline, CDR1 is KGHDR and CDR2 SFDVKD. Trimming removed 3 bases from V and 4 bases from J, with 5 bases in between. This CDR3 is 12 amino acids long.

In this sample, this clonotype turned up a few times. J is TRBJ1-1 and V is TRBV20-1; D ambiguous. The CDR3 runs to 12 residues. Trimming shortened V by 6 bases and J by 8 bases, and 16 bases separated the two germline ends. Germline V gene data show CDR1 as DFQATT and CDR2 as SNEGSKA (reference sequence). The CDR3 DNA sequence: TGCAGTGCCTCGCCTGTTGGGAACGAAGCTTTCTTT. This gives the protein CSASPVGNEAFF.

As for this clonotype: An end of the junction does not agree with germline; a read error may underlie this. This chain connects TRBV12-3 or TRBV12-4 to TRBJ1-4; perhaps TRBD1 as D (6 bases). The CDR3 has 14 residues. The CDR3 loop reads CASSPRDTNEKLCF. In nucleotides, the CDR3 is TGTGCCAGCAGTCCCCGGGACACCAATGAAAAACTGTGTTTT.

In this sample, this clonotype turned up a few times. This sequence joins TRBV6-1 and TRBJ2-5, with D perhaps TRBD1 (5 bases). V was shortened by 2 bases and J by 7 bases, with 11 bases between the two germline ends. CDR1 MNHNS and CDR2 SASEGT come from the germline V gene. The CDR3 contains 13 residues. The CDR3 coding sequence is TGTGCCAGCAGTGAATCCAGTAGGGGGACCCAGTACTTC. Protein: CASSESSRGTQYF.

The chain couples TRBV4-2 to TRBJ1-1; TRBD1 matches 8 bases. The V gene end was trimmed by 3 bases and the J gene end by 5 bases; junction bases not matched to a gene: 11. Germline V gene data show CDR1 as LGHNA and CDR2 as YNFKEQ. CDR3 size: 16 residues. The CDR3 reads CASSHPTGQGRTEAFF. In DNA form, the CDR3 reads TGTGCCAGCAGCCATCCTACCGGACAGGGAAGAACTGAAGCTTTCTTT.

J is TRBJ1-6 and V is TRBV6-5; perhaps TRBD1 as D (5 bases). The CDR3 extends over 15 amino acids. Germline CDR1 is MNHEY and CDR2 is SVGAGI. The germline V and J ends were trimmed by 0 bases and 7 bases, with 10 bases remaining between them. The CDR3 reads CASSYSGGRNSPLHF. The CDR3 region has the DNA TGTGCCAGCAGTTACTCCGGGGGTAGGAATTCACCCCTCCACTTT.

V gene TRBV5-1 combines with J gene TRBJ2-1; no firm D call. V was pared by 4 bases and J by 10 bases, with 12 bases between. Germline CDR1 reads SGHRS; CDR2 reads YFSETQ. The CDR3 consists of 12 residues. The CDR3 DNA sequence: TGCGCCAGCAGCCGCTCGGTAGGGGAGCAGTTCTTC. This translates into CASSRSVGEQFF.

This clonotype was recorded at least ten times. The chain is built from TRBV7-9 and TRBJ2-3; D is perhaps TRBD1 or TRBD2 (5 bases each). The germline CDR1 and CDR2 sequences are SEHNR and FQNEAQ (reference sequence). V was pared by 3 bases and J by 4 bases, with 14 bases between. The CDR3 runs 15 residues. Written as DNA, the CDR3 is TGTGCCAGCAGCTTCGGGGACGGACGGGCAGATACGCAGTATTTT. Protein sequence: CASSFGDGRADTQYF.

The chain uses TRBV6-5 and TRBJ1-5; TRBD1 agrees at 9 bases. CDR1 is MNHEY and CDR2 is SVGAGI in the germline V gene. Trimming at V came to 4 bases and at J to 2 bases, leaving 9 bases not matched to a gene. The CDR3 is 17 amino acids. CDR3 sequence: CASSLDRGLRGNQPQHF. CDR3 sequence (DNA): TGTGCCAGCAGTTTGGACAGGGGACTAAGAGGCAATCAGCCCCAGCATTTT.

This clonotype was seen only a few times. V gene TRBV20-1 combines with J gene TRBJ2-5; weak D call: TRBD2 (5 bases). The J call may not be correct, given that the DNA end is closer to TRBJ2-1. The CDR3 is made up of 12 amino acids. Germline lookup yields CDR1 DFQATT and CDR2 SNEGSKA (reference sequence). CDR3 loop: CSASPLVNEQFF. CDR3 DNA: TGCAGTGCTAGCCCACTAGTGAATGAGCAGTTCTTC.

This clonotype occurred many times. This chain connects TRBV4-3 to TRBJ1-2; TRBD1 matches at 9 bases. The ends lost 2 bases at V and 4 bases at J; junction bases unmatched: 2. The CDR3 consists of 14 residues. Per the germline V gene, CDR1 is LGHNA and CDR2 is YSLEER. CDR3 sequence reads: CASSQTGGGYGYTF. CDR3 bases: TGCGCCAGCAGCCAAACAGGGGGCGGCTATGGCTACACCTTC.

The CDR3 nucleotides read TGTGCCAGCAGTGAATTGAGCGGGGCTCCGGATACGCAGTATTTT. It encodes CASSELSGAPDTQYF. The J gene is TRBJ2-3, the V gene TRBV25-1; 7 bases map to TRBD2. The V and J ends lost 1 base and 6 bases, in that order; junction bases with no gene match: 7. Germline CDR1 is MGHDK and CDR2 is SYGVNS. This CDR3 has 15 residues.

A few counts support this clonotype. A read error may be the cause here, since a much bigger clone is one base away. The CDR3 nucleotides read TGTGCCAGCAGCTCCTACGAGCAGTCCGTC. Its protein product is CASSSYEQSV. This sequence joins TRBV11-2 and TRBJ2-7; D unclear. There are 10 residues in the CDR3. The V gene's germline CDR1 is SGHAT and CDR2 FQNNGV.

This rearrangement joins TRBV7-3 to TRBJ2-1, with TRBD1 matching over 8 bases. Unmatched junction bases numbered 10, after V lost 2 bases and J lost 4 bases. Germline V gives CDR1 SGHTA, CDR2 FQGTGA. The CDR3 has 17 residues. The CDR3 coding sequence is TGTGCCAGCAGCTTAGCATATCGACAGGGGCAATACAATGAGCAGTTCTTC. Translated: CASSLAYRQGQYNEQFF.

The V gene is TRBV7-9, the J gene TRBJ2-1, with 7 bases identical to TRBD2. The V segment lost 4 bases and the J segment 8 bases; nucleotides outside the gene matches: 17. The germline CDR1 and CDR2 sequences are SEHNR and FQNEAQ (reference sequence). This CDR3 is 17 amino acids long. The chain's CDR3 is CASSSRREKGGVYEQFF. In nucleotides, the CDR3 is TGTGCCAGCAGCTCCAGACGGGAAAAGGGAGGGGTATATGAGCAGTTCTTC.

This clonotype was detected many times. The rearrangement joins TRBV11-2 to TRBJ2-3, with 10 bases lining up with TRBD2. With 1 base clipped from V and 2 bases from J, the junction kept 3 bases outside the gene matches. The CDR3 sequence is 16 residues long. Germline V gene sequence: CDR1 SGHAT, CDR2 FQNNGV. CDR3 nucleotide sequence: TGTGCCAGCAGCTTAGGTACTAGCGGGACCACAGATACGCAGTATTTT. This encodes CASSLGTSGTTDTQYF.